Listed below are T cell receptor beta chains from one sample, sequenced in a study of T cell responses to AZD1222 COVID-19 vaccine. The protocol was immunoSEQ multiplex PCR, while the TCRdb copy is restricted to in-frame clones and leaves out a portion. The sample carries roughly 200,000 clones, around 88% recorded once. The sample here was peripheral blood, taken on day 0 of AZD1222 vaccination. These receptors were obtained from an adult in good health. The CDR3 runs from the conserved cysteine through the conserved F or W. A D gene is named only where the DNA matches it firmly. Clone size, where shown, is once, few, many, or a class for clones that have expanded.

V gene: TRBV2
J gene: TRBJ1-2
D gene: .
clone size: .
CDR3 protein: CASSARTQPTNYGYTF
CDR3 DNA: TGTGCCAGCAGTGCTAGGACACAGCCTACTAACTATGGCTACACCTTC

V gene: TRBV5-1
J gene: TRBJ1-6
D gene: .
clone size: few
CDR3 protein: CASRSTVENSPLHF
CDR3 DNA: TGCGCCAGCAGGTCGACAGTGGAAAATTCACCCCTCCACTTT

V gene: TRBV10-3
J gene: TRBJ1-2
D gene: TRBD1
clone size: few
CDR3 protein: CAISESGDSRVYGYTF
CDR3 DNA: TGTGCCATCAGTGAGTCGGGGGACAGTCGGGTTTATGGCTACACCTTC

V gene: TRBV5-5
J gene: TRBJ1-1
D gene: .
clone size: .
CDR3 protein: CASSRADTEAFF
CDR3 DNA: TGTGCCAGCAGCCGTGCGGACACTGAAGCTTTCTTT

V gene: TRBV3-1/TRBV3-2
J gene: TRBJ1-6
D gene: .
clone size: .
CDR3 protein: CASNNHRDSPLHF
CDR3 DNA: TGTGCCAGCAACAATCACAGGGACTCACCCCTCCACTTT

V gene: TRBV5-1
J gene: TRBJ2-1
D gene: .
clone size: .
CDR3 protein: CASSSVGHPYNEQFF
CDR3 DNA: TGCGCCAGCAGCTCGGTTGGGCATCCCTACAATGAGCAGTTCTTC

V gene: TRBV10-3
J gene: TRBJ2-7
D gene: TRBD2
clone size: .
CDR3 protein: CAIRLAGAYEQYF
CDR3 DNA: TGTGCCATTAGACTAGCGGGGGCCTACGAGCAGTACTTC

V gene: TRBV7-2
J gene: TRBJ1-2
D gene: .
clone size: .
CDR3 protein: CASSSFLTGGYTF
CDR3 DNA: TGTGCCAGCAGCTCCTTCCTGACGGGTGGCTACACCTTC

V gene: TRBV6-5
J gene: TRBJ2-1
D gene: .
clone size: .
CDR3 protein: CASGPKDEQFF
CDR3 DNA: TGTGCCAGCGGCCCCAAGGATGAGCAGTTCTTC

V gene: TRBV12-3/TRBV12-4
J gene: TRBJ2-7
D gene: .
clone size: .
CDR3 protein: CASSSPYEQYF
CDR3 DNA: TGTGCCAGCAGTTCACCGTACGAGCAGTACTTC

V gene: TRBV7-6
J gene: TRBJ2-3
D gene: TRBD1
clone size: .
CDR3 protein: CASSLGDSFTDTQYF
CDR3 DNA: TGTGCCAGCAGCTTAGGGGACAGCTTCACAGATACGCAGTATTTT

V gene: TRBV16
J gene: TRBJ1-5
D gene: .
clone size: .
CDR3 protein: CASSQSQGREDSNQPQHF
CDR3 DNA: TGTGCCAGCAGCCAATCGCAGGGTAGGGAAGATAGCAATCAGCCCCAGCATTTT

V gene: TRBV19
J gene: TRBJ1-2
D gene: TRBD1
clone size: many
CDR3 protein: CASRMDRTTNYGYTF
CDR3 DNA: TGTGCCAGTAGGATGGACAGGACAACTAACTATGGCTACACCTTC

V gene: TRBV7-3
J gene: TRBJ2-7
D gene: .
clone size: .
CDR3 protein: CASSYDGSRQYF
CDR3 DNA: TGTGCCAGCAGCTATGACGGTTCCAGGCAGTACTTC

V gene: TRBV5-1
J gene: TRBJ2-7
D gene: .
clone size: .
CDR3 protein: CASSSWDISSDEQYF
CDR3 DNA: TGCGCCAGCAGCTCCTGGGACATCTCCTCTGACGAGCAGTACTTC

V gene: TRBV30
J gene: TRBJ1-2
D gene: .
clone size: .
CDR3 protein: CAWSVFGESYGYTF
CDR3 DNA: TGTGCCTGGAGTGTTTTTGGGGAGAGCTATGGCTACACCTTC

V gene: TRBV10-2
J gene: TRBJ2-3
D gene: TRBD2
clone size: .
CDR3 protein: CASREAGSTDTQYF
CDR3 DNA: TGCGCCAGCAGAGAAGCGGGGAGCACAGATACGCAGTATTTT

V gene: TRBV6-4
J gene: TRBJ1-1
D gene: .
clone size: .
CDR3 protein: CASSPMGGRTSEAFF
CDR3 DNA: TGTGCCAGCTCCCCTATGGGGGGGCGGACGTCTGAAGCTTTCTTT

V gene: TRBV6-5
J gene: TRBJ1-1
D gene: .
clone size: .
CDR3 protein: CASSSRTEAFF
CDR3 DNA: TGTGCCAGCAGTTCCCGCACTGAAGCTTTCTTT

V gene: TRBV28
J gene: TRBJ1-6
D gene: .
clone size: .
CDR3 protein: CASSLQGWASPLHF
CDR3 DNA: TGTGCCAGCAGTTTGCAGGGGTGGGCTTCACCCCTCCACTTT

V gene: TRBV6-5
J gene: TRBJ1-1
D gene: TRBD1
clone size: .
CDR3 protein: CASIVSDRGEAFF
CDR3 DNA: TGTGCCAGCATAGTATCGGACAGGGGAGAAGCTTTCTTT

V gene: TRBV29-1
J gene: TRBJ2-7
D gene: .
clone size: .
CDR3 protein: CSVEDWDTYEQYF
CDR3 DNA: TGCAGCGTTGAAGATTGGGATACCTACGAGCAGTACTTC

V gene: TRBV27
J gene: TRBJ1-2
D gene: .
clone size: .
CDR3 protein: CASSLSGGGNYGYTF
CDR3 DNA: TGTGCCAGCAGTTTATCAGGCGGTGGGAACTATGGCTACACCTTC

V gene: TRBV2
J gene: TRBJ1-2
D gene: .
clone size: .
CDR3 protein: CASSGDTDNYGYTF
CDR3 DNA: TGTGCCAGCAGTGGGGACACAGATAACTATGGCTACACCTTC

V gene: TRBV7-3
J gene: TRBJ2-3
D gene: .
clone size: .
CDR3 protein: CASSPPLVRGRDTQYF
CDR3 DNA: TGTGCCAGCAGCCCGCCACTAGTCCGAGGGAGAGATACGCAGTATTTT

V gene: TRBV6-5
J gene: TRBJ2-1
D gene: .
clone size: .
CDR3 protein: CASSSKSGAANEQFF
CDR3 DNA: TGTGCCAGCAGTTCGAAGTCCGGGGCCGCCAATGAGCAGTTCTTC

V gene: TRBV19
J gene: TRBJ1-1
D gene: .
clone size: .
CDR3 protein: CASTANTEAFF
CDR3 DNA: TGTGCCAGTACCGCGAACACTGAAGCTTTCTTT

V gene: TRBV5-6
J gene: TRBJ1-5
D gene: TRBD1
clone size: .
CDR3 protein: CASSAGTGYEPQHF
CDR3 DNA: TGTGCCAGCAGCGCAGGGACAGGATACGAGCCCCAGCATTTT

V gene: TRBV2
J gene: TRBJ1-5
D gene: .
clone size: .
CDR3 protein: CASSELEGLAQPQHF
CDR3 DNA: TGTGCCAGCAGTGAATTGGAGGGGCTAGCTCAGCCCCAGCATTTT

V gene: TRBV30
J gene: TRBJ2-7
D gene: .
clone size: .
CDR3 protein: CAWTPGRTGAYEQYF
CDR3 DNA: TGTGCCTGGACCCCCGGGAGAACAGGGGCCTACGAGCAGTACTTC

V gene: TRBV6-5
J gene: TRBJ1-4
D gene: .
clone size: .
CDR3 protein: CASSSYQGDEKLFF
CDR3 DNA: TGTGCCAGCAGTTCCTACCAGGGTGATGAAAAACTGTTTTTT

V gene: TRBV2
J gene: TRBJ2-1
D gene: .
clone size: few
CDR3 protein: CASSVGTEEQFF
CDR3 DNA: TGTGCCAGCAGTGTAGGGACGGAAGAGCAGTTCTTC

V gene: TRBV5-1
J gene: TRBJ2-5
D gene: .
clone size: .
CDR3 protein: CASSPGSEETQYF
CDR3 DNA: TGCGCCAGCAGCCCGGGGTCCGAAGAGACCCAGTACTTC

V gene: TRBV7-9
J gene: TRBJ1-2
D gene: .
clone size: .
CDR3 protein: CASSLETVTNYGYTF
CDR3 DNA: TGTGCCAGCAGCTTAGAGACAGTCACTAACTATGGCTACACCTTC

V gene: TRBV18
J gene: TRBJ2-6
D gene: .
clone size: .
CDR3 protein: CASSPPGRVGANVLTF
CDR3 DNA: TGTGCCAGCTCACCCCCGGGGAGAGTTGGGGCCAACGTCCTGACTTTC